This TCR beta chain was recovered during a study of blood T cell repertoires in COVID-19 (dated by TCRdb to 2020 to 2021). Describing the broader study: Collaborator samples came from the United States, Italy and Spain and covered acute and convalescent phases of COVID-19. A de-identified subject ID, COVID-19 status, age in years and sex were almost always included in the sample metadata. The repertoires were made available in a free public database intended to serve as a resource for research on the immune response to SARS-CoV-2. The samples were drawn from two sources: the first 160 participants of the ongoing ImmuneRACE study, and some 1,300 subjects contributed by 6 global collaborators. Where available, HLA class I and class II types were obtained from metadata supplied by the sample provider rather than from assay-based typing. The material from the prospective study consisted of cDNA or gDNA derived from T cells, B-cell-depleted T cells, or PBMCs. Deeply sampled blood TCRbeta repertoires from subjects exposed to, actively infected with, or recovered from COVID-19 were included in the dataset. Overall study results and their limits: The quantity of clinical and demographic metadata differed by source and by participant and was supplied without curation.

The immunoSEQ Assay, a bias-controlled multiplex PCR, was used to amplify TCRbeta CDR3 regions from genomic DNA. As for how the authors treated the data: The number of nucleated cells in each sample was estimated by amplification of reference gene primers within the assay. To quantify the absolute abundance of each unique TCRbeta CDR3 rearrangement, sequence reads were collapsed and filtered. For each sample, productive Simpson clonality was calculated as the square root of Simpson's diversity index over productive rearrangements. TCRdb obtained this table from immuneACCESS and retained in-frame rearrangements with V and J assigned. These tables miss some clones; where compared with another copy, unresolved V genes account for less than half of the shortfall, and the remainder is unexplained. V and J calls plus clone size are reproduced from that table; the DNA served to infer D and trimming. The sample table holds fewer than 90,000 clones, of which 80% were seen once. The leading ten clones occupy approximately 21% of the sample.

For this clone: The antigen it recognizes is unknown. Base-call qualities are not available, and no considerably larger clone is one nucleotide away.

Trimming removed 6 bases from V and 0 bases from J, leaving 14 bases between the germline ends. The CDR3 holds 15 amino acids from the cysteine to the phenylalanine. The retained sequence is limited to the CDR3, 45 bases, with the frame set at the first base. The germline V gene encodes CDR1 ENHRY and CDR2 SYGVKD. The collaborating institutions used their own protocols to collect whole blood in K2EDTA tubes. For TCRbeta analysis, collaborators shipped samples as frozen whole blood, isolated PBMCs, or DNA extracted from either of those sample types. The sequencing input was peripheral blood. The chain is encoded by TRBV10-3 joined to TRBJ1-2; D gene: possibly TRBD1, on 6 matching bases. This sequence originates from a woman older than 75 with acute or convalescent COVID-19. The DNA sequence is TGTGCCATCAGCCGGGACAACTATGCTAACTATGGCTACACCTTC. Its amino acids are CAISRDNYANYGYTF.